This T cell receptor beta chain was documented in a study of T cells in Graves' hyperthyroidism and ophthalmopathy. Regarding the study as a whole: For ophthalmopathy, model prediction preceded onset by a median about 6.2 months.

Each diagnosis was grounded in clinical symptoms, serum thyroxine and TRAb, thyroid ultrasound, and orbital computed tomography. Fresh 10 ml peripheral blood yielded PBMCs. V lost 7 bases and J lost 5, with 18 bases in between. Germline values: CDR1 MDHEN, CDR2 SYDVKM. The CDR3 consists of 15 residues. This clonotype showed up just a few times. Its antigen is undetermined. From RNA transcripts, TCR beta CDR3 regions were amplified. Primed by the HTBI set, a first-round RT-PCR was run on the TCR CDR3. Via MiXCR, TCRdb re-called the multiplex PCR reads, giving one row per CDR3 protein. The sample has fewer than 350,000 distinct CDR3 sequences, roughly 19% seen once.

The chain has TRBV28 and TRBJ1-5, with D tentatively TRBD1 (6 bases). The sequencing input was blood. This clonotype was sampled from a man aged 50-60 years with Graves' ophthalmopathy. The CDR3 DNA is TGTGCCAGCACCGAAGGGGGAATGGGGTATCAGCCCCAGCATTTT. The encoded protein is CASTEGGMGYQPQHF.